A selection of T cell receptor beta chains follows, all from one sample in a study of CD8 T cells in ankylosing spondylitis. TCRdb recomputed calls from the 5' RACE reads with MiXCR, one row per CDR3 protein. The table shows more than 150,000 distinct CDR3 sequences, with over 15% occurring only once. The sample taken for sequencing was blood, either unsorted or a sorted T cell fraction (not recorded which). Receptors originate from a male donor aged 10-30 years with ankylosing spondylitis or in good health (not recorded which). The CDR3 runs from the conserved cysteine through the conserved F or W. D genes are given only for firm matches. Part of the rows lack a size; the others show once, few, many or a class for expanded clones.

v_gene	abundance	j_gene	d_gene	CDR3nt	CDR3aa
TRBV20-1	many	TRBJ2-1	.	TGCAGTGCTAGTGCTAGCTTCATCTACAATGAGCAGTTCTTC	CSASASFIYNEQFF
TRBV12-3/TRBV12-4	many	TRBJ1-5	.	TGTGCCAGCAGTTTACAGGGGCTCAATCAGCCCCAGCATTTT	CASSLQGLNQPQHF
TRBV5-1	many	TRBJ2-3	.	TGCGCCAGCAGCTTGGAGGGTCACACGCAGTATTTT	CASSLEGHTQYF
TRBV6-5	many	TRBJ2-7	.	TGTGCCAGCAGTTACTCCTACACCTCCTACGAGCAGTACTTC	CASSYSYTSYEQYF
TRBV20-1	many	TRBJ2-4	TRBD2	TGCAGTGCTAGCCTAGCGGGAGGGGCCAAAAACATTCAGTACTTC	CSASLAGGAKNIQYF
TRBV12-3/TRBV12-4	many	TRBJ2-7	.	TGTGCCAGCAGTTCTGGCGGGGGCACCTACGAGCAGTACTTC	CASSSGGGTYEQYF
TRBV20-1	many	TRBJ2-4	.	TGCAGTGCTCGAACGCAGGGGGGCCTAGCCAAAAACATTCAGTACTTC	CSARTQGGLAKNIQYF
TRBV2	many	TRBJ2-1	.	TGTGCCAGCAGTGATCGGCGGGAGCAGTTCTTC	CASSDRREQFF
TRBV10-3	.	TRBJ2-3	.	TGTGCCACTACTCGCGGGAGCACAGATACGCAGTATTTT	CATTRGSTDTQYF
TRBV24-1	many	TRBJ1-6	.	TGTGCCACCATATATCGGAAGAGCTCCTATAATTCACCCCTCCACTTT	CATIYRKSSYNSPLHF
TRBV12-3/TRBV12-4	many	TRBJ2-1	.	TGTGCCAGCAGTTTAGACGGGACCGTATACAATGAGCAGTTCTTC	CASSLDGTVYNEQFF
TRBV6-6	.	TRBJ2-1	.	TGTGCCGGGGGTAAAGCCGATGAGCAGTTCTTC	CAGGKADEQFF
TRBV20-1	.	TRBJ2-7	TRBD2	TGCAGTGCCGGACTAGCGGGAGGGCCAGGGCAGTACTTC	CSAGLAGGPGQYF
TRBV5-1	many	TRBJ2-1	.	TGCGCCAGCAGCTTGGGACTACTTTTCGATGAGCAGTTCTTC	CASSLGLLFDEQFF
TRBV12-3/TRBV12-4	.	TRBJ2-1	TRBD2	TGTGCCAGCAGTTTGGTATCGGGGGGGAACAATGAGCAGTTCTTC	CASSLVSGGNNEQFF
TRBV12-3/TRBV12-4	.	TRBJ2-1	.	TGTGCCAGCAGTACGACAGGTTATGGGCAGTTCTTC	CASSTTGYGQFF
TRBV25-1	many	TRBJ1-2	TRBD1	TGTGCCAGCAGTGGAACGACAGGGGGCGGCGGCTACACCTTC	CASSGTTGGGGYTF
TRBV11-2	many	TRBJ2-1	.	TGTGCCAGCAAAGGCGAGATCATGTTTTCGGACAATGAGCAGTTCTTC	CASKGEIMFSDNEQFF
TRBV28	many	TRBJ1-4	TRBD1	TGTGCCAGCAGTTTAACAGGGGGAAGGGTAACTAATGAAAAACTGTTTTTT	CASSLTGGRVTNEKLFF
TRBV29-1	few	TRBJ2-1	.	TGCAGCGTCGAATGGGGTGGTGAGCAGTTCTTC	CSVEWGGEQFF
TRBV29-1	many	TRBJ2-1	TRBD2	TGCAGCGCCGGACTAGCGGGAGTTTTGCGGGATGAGCAGTTCTTC	CSAGLAGVLRDEQFF
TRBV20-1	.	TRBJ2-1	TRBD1	TGCAGTGCTAGAGATGGGACAGGGGTGTCCTACAATGAGCAGTTCTTC	CSARDGTGVSYNEQFF
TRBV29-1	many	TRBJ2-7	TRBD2	TGCAGCGTTGTGGGCGGGAGGGCCTTCGAGCAGTACTTC	CSVVGGRAFEQYF
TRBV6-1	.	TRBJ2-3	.	TGTGCCAGCAGGGGTACAGGGACAGATACGCAGTATTTT	CASRGTGTDTQYF
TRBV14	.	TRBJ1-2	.	TGTGCCAGCAGCCCAGGGGTGAGCTATGGCTACACCTTC	CASSPGVSYGYTF
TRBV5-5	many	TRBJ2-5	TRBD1	TGTGCCAGCAGCCCGGGACAGCTGGTCGGGGAGACCCAGTACTTC	CASSPGQLVGETQYF
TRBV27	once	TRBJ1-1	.	TGTGCCAGCAAAGAGGGACGAAGGAGCACTGAAGCTTTCTTT	CASKEGRRSTEAFF
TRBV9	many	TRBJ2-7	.	TGTGCCAGCAGCGTGGGGGGCGGACTAGCCTACGAGCAGTACTTC	CASSVGGGLAYEQYF